A single sample is the source of the 17 T cell receptor beta chains below, sequenced in a study of T cell changes during pregnancy in multiple sclerosis. Sequenced by immunoSEQ multiplex PCR; TCRdb stores in-frame clones only, minus some. Among about 100,000 clones, 85% to 95% were seen once, and the ten largest hold around 1.2%. The material was peripheral blood, obtained in the second trimester of pregnancy. The receptors were sampled from a female donor with multiple sclerosis, enrolled in a pregnancy study.

This clone was seen a single time. The CDR3 DNA is TGTGCCAGCAGCGCGGCCCCTAGCGGGACCTACAATGAGCAGTTCTTC. Residues: CASSAAPSGTYNEQFF. The chain uses TRBV7-2 and TRBJ2-1, with 9 bases matching TRBD2. With V trimmed by 5 bases and J by 2 bases, 7 bases remained unmatched. The V gene's germline CDR1 is SGHTA and CDR2 FQGNSA. This CDR3 is 16 amino acids long.

This chain joins TRBV6-5 and TRBJ2-7; 7 bases agree with TRBD2. Germline V gene sequence: CDR1 MNHEY, CDR2 SVGAGI. V dropped 6 bases and J dropped 5; count of bases not matched to a gene: 7. The CDR3 is 13 amino acids. CDR3 residues: CASSFQGGNEQYF. CDR3 bases: TGTGCCAGCAGCTTCCAGGGAGGGAACGAGCAGTACTTC.

V and J are TRBV25-1 and TRBJ1-5; no definite D call. The germline V and J ends were trimmed by 3 bases and 6 bases, with 12 bases remaining between them. CDR1 and CDR2 from the germline V gene are MGHDK and SYGVNS. This CDR3 is 14 amino acids long. CDR3 DNA: TGTGCCAGCAGTGATACGGGTGAGACTCAGCCCCAGCATTTT. This encodes CASSDTGETQPQHF.

This chain joins TRBV2 and TRBJ2-7, with 7 bases fitting TRBD2. Looked up from germline, CDR1 is SNHLY and CDR2 is FYNNEI. The junction had 3 bases not matched to a gene; V was cut back by 7 bases and J by 3 bases. The CDR3 is 12 amino acids. CDR3 DNA: TGTGCCAGCACCGCGGGGGTCTACGAGCAGTACTTC. Protein: CASTAGVYEQYF.

V gene TRBV5-6 combines with J gene TRBJ2-7; 11 nucleotides line up with TRBD1. This CDR3 has 15 residues. The germline V gene encodes CDR1 SGHDT and CDR2 YYEEEE. The V and J ends lost 2 bases and 4 bases, in that order; junction bases with no gene match: 5. The CDR3 DNA follows: TGTGCCAGCAGCTTCGGGACAGGGGGTATTTACGAGCAGTACTTC. Its protein is CASSFGTGGIYEQYF.

The V call is TRBV28, the J call TRBJ2-7, with 10 bases identical to TRBD1. Trimming cost V 4 bases and J 3 bases; bases outside gene matches: 6. CDR3 length equals 15 residues. The V gene's germline CDR1 is MDHEN and CDR2 SYDVKM. In nucleotides, the CDR3 is TGTGCCAGCAGTTCCCGGACAGGGGGAGGCTACGAGCAGTACTTC. It specifies CASSSRTGGGYEQYF.

The chain has TRBV15 and TRBJ1-6, with a possible D match to TRBD1 (5 bases). V was trimmed by 5 bases and J by 10 bases, leaving 15 bases between them. The length of the CDR3 is 14 residues. CDR1 is LNHNV and CDR2 is YYDKDF in the germline V gene (reference sequence). This CDR3 reads CATSFQGLESPLHF. The CDR3 region has the DNA TGTGCCACCAGCTTCCAGGGTTTAGAATCACCCCTCCACTTT. The full variable domain, in which reference TRBV15 and TRBJ1-6 provide the parts outside the CDR3, is DAMVIQNPRYQVTQFGKPVTLSCSQTLNHNVMYWYQQKSSQAPKLLFHYYDKDFNNEADTPDNFQSRRPNTSFCFLDIRSPGLGDTAMYLCATSFQGLESPLHFGNGTRLTVT.

This chain links TRBV5-1 with TRBJ1-1; possible D gene TRBD1, 5 bases. The CDR3 is made up of 12 amino acids. The germline gives CDR1 SGHRS, CDR2 YFSETQ. V was cut by 4 bases and J by 7 bases, with 11 bases left in between. This chain's CDR3 is CASSLQGYEAFF. CDR3 bases: TGCGCCAGCAGCCTTCAGGGCTATGAAGCTTTCTTT.

The chain carries TRBV30 and TRBJ1-6; D unclear. Trimming pared 1 base from V and 14 bases from J, leaving 18 bases between. Germline CDR1 reads GTSNPN; CDR2 reads SVGIG (reference sequence). This CDR3 is built from 14 residues. CDR3 sequence reads: CAWSAPRNRRSLHF. The CDR3 coding sequence is TGTGCCTGGAGTGCCCCCAGGAACCGCCGGTCCCTCCACTTT.

The V and J genes are TRBV30 and TRBJ2-2; 8 bases line up with TRBD2. The V segment lost 1 base and the J segment 3 bases; nucleotides outside the gene matches: 4. The CDR3 is made up of 15 amino acids. Germline CDR1 is GTSNPN and CDR2 is SVGIG (reference sequence). In nucleotides, the CDR3 is TGTGCCTGGAGTGCCCCGGGGGGGTACACCGGGGAGCTGTTTTTT. Encoded protein: CAWSAPGGYTGELFF.

The chain combines TRBV29-1 with TRBJ1-4, with D possibly matching TRBD1 (5 bases). Germline CDR1 and CDR2: SQVTM and ANQGSEA. Trimming shortened V by 8 bases and J by 8 bases, and 18 bases separated the two germline ends. The CDR3 totals 13 residues. Here the CDR3 DNA reads TGCAGCTCACTGGGAGCGGGGGACGAAAAACTGTTTTTT. Its protein is CSSLGAGDEKLFF.

V usage is TRBV18 and J usage is TRBJ2-5; 9 bases agree with TRBD1. This CDR3 contains 15 residues. Losses at the gene ends were 2 bases for V and 3 bases for J; bases not matched to a gene: 4. CDR1 is KGHSH, CDR2 LQKENI, per germline. CDR3 sequence (DNA): TGTGCCAGCTCACCAGACAGGGGGTTTGAAGAGACCCAGTACTTC. Protein sequence: CASSPDRGFEETQYF. The full variable domain, in which reference TRBV18 and TRBJ2-5 provide the parts outside the CDR3, is NAGVMQNPRHLVRRRGQEARLRCSPMKGHSHVYWYRQLPEEGLKFMVYLQKENIIDESGMPKERFSAEFPKEGPSILRIQQVVRGDSAAYFCASSPDRGFEETQYFGPGTRLLVL.

The J gene is TRBJ1-5, the V gene TRBV19; D possibly corresponds to TRBD1 (6 bases). The CDR3 spans 14 residues. Trimming took off 8 bases at V and 5 bases at J, with 16 bases between the two ends. Germline CDR1 LNHDA, CDR2 SQIVND (reference sequence). The CDR3, as DNA: TGTGCCAGTTCCGACAGGAAGAGGCATCAGCCCCAGCATTTT. Translated: CASSDRKRHQPQHF.

The genes are TRBV7-9 and TRBJ2-5, with 9 positions matching TRBD1. Germline lookup yields CDR1 SEHNR and CDR2 FQNEAQ (reference sequence). CDR3 length equals 16 residues. Trimming took 4 bases from V and 5 from J; bases not matched to a gene: 11. The CDR3 reads CASSSIQGAGRETQYF. The CDR3 DNA sequence: TGTGCCAGCAGCTCGATACAGGGGGCAGGGAGGGAGACCCAGTACTTC.

This clone has a single count. The rearrangement links TRBV5-6 to TRBJ2-5; possible D gene TRBD1, 6 bases. V gave up 4 bases and J gave up 1 base, with 11 bases separating them. The germline V gene encodes CDR1 SGHDT and CDR2 YYEEEE. This CDR3 has 14 amino acids. As DNA, the CDR3 is TGTGCCAGCAGCCCTCTCAGGGGCCAAGAGACCCAGTACTTC. Its translation is CASSPLRGQETQYF.

V and J are TRBV6-1 and TRBJ1-5, with unresolved D. CDR1 and CDR2 (germline): MNHNS, SASEGT. The CDR3 consists of 16 residues. The V gene lost 3 bases and the J gene lost 5 bases, with 17 bases spanning the gap. The CDR3 sequence is CASSDLLGPRDQPQHF. In DNA form, the CDR3 reads TGTGCCAGCAGTGATTTACTAGGACCCAGAGATCAGCCCCAGCATTTT.

V is TRBV11-1 and J is TRBJ2-7, with a possible D match to TRBD1 (6 bases). With 1 base removed from V and 4 bases from J, the gap between germline ends came to 20 bases. Germline-derived CDR1 and CDR2 are SGHAT and FQDESV (reference sequence). The CDR3 covers 17 residues. For the CDR3, the DNA is TGTGCCAGCAGCTTAGGTTTTTCTGGACAGCCGTCTTACGAGCAGTACTTC. This codes for CASSLGFSGQPSYEQYF.